The 15 T cell receptor beta chains below were found in one sample sequenced in a study of shared clonotypes between healthy human individuals. Assay used: immunoSEQ multiplex PCR; TCRdb lists only in-frame clones, some missing. The repertoire holds 2 million or so clones, just under 95% seen once, with roughly 1% in the top ten. The naive CD8 subset, CD45RO-negative cells positively selected for CCR7, excluded terminally differentiated effector memory CD45RA+ cells. The specimen was naive CD8+ T cells sorted from blood. The source is a man between 18 and 35 years old in good health.

This rearrangement joins TRBV19 to TRBJ2-7, with a weak D call TRBD1 (6 bases). V lost 1 base and J 0 bases, leaving 13 bases between the germline ends. Germline V CDR1 and CDR2: LNHDA, SQIVND (reference sequence). This CDR3 is built from 16 residues. The CDR3 DNA sequence: TGTGCCAGTAGTATAGGGGGACAATGGAGCTCCTACGAGCAGTACTTC. Its translation: CASSIGGQWSSYEQYF.

CDR3 protein: CASSSGAGHGYTF. DNA for the CDR3: TGTGCCAGCAGCTCCGGCGCGGGACATGGCTACACCTTC. The chain is built from TRBV7-6 and TRBJ1-2; tentative D call: TRBD1 (5 bases). The V end lost 4 bases, the J end lost 6 bases, and 12 bases lay between the germline ends. Germline CDR1 SGHVS, CDR2 FNYEAQ. This CDR3 contains 13 residues.

With respect to this clone: Different DNA sequences within this sample yield the same CDR3. The rearrangement joins TRBV7-6 to TRBJ2-7; D assignment may be TRBD1 or TRBD2 (6 bases each). With 0 bases removed from V and 2 bases from J, the gap between germline ends came to 11 bases. CDR1 and CDR2 (germline): SGHVS, FNYEAQ. This CDR3 comprises 15 residues. The CDR3 region has the DNA TGTGCCAGCAGCTTAGCGCCGGGGGCCACCTACGAGCAGTACTTC. Amino acids: CASSLAPGATYEQYF.

The chain recombines TRBV7-8 with TRBJ1-1; D not certain. Germline values: CDR1 SGHVS, CDR2 FQNEAQ. The V end lost 1 base, the J end lost 11 bases, and 11 bases lay between the germline ends. CDR3 length equals 12 residues. In nucleotides, the CDR3 is TGTGCCAGCAGCTTAGGGGAAGGGCACGCTTTCTTT. Protein product: CASSLGEGHAFF.

The V gene is TRBV7-9, the J gene TRBJ2-7, with 8 bases lining up with TRBD1. Germline CDR1 reads SEHNR; CDR2 reads FQNEAQ (reference sequence). The CDR3 contains 14 residues. V shed 0 bases, J shed 7 bases, and the junction held 5 bases outside the gene matches. The CDR3 bases are TGTGCCAGCAGCTTAGCGCAGGGGGCGGCGGAGCAGTACTTC. Encoded protein: CASSLAQGAAEQYF.

The rearrangement uses TRBV30 and TRBJ1-2; D remains ambiguous. Germline CDR1 reads GTSNPN; CDR2 reads SVGIG (reference sequence). V was clipped by 3 bases and J by 8 bases, with 10 bases between them. The CDR3 has 11 amino acids. For the CDR3, the DNA is TGTGCCTGGAGCCCCGCGGGGGGCTACACCTTC. The encoded protein is CAWSPAGGYTF.

This chain connects TRBV9 to TRBJ2-7; maybe TRBD2 (5 bases). Per germline, CDR1 SGDLS and CDR2 YYNGEE. CDR3 size: 15 residues. V shed 3 bases and J shed 0 bases, with 13 bases lying between them. CDR3 sequence reads: CASSESSASSYEQYF. Here the CDR3 DNA reads TGTGCCAGCAGCGAGAGTAGCGCGAGCTCCTACGAGCAGTACTTC.

The chain carries TRBV7-8 and TRBJ2-2, with TRBD1 matching 10 bases. The V gene's germline CDR1 is SGHVS and CDR2 FQNEAQ. The CDR3 runs 17 residues. Unmatched junction bases numbered 9, after V lost 5 bases and J lost 3 bases. CDR3 sequence reads: CASSLPAGQGYTGELFF. The CDR3 DNA reads as TGTGCCAGCAGCCTACCAGCGGGACAGGGGTACACCGGGGAGCTGTTTTTT. Variable domain in full (rest from reference TRBV7-8 and TRBJ2-2): GAGVSQSPRYKVAKRGQDVALRCDPISGHVSLFWYQQALGQGPEFLTYFQNEAQLDKSGLPSDRFFAERPEGSVSTLKIQRTQQEDSAVYLCASSLPAGQGYTGELFFGEGSRLTVL.

V and J are TRBV6-1 and TRBJ1-2; no firm D call. CDR1 is MNHNS and CDR2 is SASEGT in the germline V gene. CDR3 size: 16 residues. Trimming took off 2 bases at V and 8 bases at J, with 21 bases between the two ends. In nucleotides, the CDR3 is TGTGCCAGCAGTGAACACGATGGACTTCTAATTGGGGGCTACACCTTC. Amino acids: CASSEHDGLLIGGYTF.

Comments on this clone: The junction shows a germline mismatch at one end, possibly a read error. The chain carries TRBV18 and TRBJ2-2; D is uncertain. The CDR3 runs 15 residues. The V gene's germline CDR1 is KGHSH and CDR2 LQKENI. The CDR3 DNA follows: TGTGCCAGCTCACCACTAGGAAGGAACGCCGGGGAGCTGTTTTTT. This sequence encodes CASSPLGRNAGELFF. Full variable domain (rest looked up from reference TRBV18 and TRBJ2-2): NAGVMQNPRHLVRRRGQEARLRCSPMKGHSHVYWYRQLPEEGLKFMVYLQKENIIDESGMPKERFSAEFPKEGPSILRIQQVVRGDSAAYFCASSPLGRNAGELFFGEGSRLTVL.

The rearrangement joins TRBV4-3 to TRBJ1-1, with 12 bases fitting TRBD1. Trimming took 4 bases from V and 8 from J; bases not matched to a gene: 5. The CDR3 extends over 14 amino acids. CDR1 and CDR2 from the germline V gene are LGHNA and YSLEER. CDR3 sequence (DNA): TGCGCCAGCAGCCCCGGGACAGGGGGCCTCGAAGCTTTCTTT. This encodes CASSPGTGGLEAFF.

The rearrangement joins TRBV7-6 to TRBJ1-2; D uncertain. Per the germline V gene, CDR1 is SGHVS and CDR2 is FNYEAQ. V lost 1 base to trimming and J lost 5 bases, with 8 bases between them. The CDR3 covers 13 residues. Written as DNA, the CDR3 is TGTGCCAGCAGCTTAGGTACAGTTTATGGCTACACCTTC. It specifies CASSLGTVYGYTF.

A single count supports this clone. The chain has TRBV7-2 and TRBJ2-3; D perhaps matches TRBD2 (6 bases). Trimming shortened V by 0 bases and J by 0 bases, and 16 bases separated the two germline ends. The CDR3 spans 18 residues. Germline V gives CDR1 SGHTA, CDR2 FQGNSA. CDR3 coding DNA: TGTGCCAGCAGCTTAGCGCAAAATAGCGGAGCTAGCACAGATACGCAGTATTTT. Translating gives CASSLAQNSGASTDTQYF.

J is TRBJ2-1 and V is TRBV5-1; the match to TRBD2 covers 14 bases. CDR3 size: 16 residues. From germline, CDR1 is SGHRS and CDR2 YFSETQ. Trimming removed 4 bases from V and 5 bases from J; junction bases left unmatched: 5. Here the CDR3 reads CASSPGTSGSNNEQFF. The CDR3 nucleotides read TGCGCCAGCAGCCCGGGGACTAGCGGGAGCAACAATGAGCAGTTCTTC. The whole variable domain, filled in from reference TRBV5-1 and TRBJ2-1, reads KAGVTQTPRYLIKTRGQQVTLSCSPISGHRSVSWYQQTPGQGLQFLFEYFSETQRNKGNFPGRFSGRQFSNSRSEMNVSTLELGDSALYLCASSPGTSGSNNEQFFGPGTRLTVL.

This chain's CDR3 is CASSLEGTSHEQYF. The CDR3 DNA reads as TGTGCCAGCAGCTTAGAGGGGACTAGTCACGAGCAGTACTTC. J is TRBJ2-7 and V is TRBV7-9; 8 nucleotides agree with TRBD2. Per the germline V gene, CDR1 is SEHNR and CDR2 is FQNEAQ (reference sequence). This CDR3 has 14 residues. With V trimmed by 1 base and J by 5 bases, 4 bases remained unmatched.